This is a list of T cell receptor beta chains from one sample in a study of T cells in Graves' hyperthyroidism and ophthalmopathy. TCRdb re-called the multiplex PCR reads through MiXCR, storing one row per CDR3 protein. Among approximately 480,000 distinct CDR3 sequences, less than 25% were seen once, and the ten largest hold approximately 26%. The sequenced material came from blood. These TCRs come from a man between 18 and 29 years old with Graves' hyperthyroidism. The CDR3 runs from the conserved cysteine through the conserved F or W. D genes are given only for firm matches. Where a row states a size, it is once, few, many or the class of an expanded clone; other rows omit it.

TRBJ1-2,few,-,TRBV3-1,TGTGCCAGCAGCCGCAGTGGGGGCTACTATGGCTACACCTTC,CASSRSGGYYGYTF
TRBJ2-7,many,-,TRBV6-1,TGTGCCAGCAGCCACGATCGGGGACGGTCCTACGAGCAGTACTTC,CASSHDRGRSYEQYF
TRBJ1-2,-,-,TRBV6-1,TGTGCCAGCAGTCCGCGGACAGTCGGCTATGGCTACACCTTC,CASSPRTVGYGYTF
TRBJ1-1,-,-,TRBV28,TGTGCCAGCAGCTACAGGGCCGCTGAAGCTTTCTTT,CASSYRAAEAFF
TRBJ1-2,-,-,TRBV5-1,TGCGCCAGCACGGCGGGGATGGGCTACACCTTC,CASTAGMGYTF
TRBJ1-2,many,TRBD1,TRBV11-2,TGTGCCAGCAGCTCCCTGACAGGGGACGATGGCTACACCTTC,CASSSLTGDDGYTF
TRBJ1-2,many,-,TRBV30,TGTGCCTCGCTTCTAAGGACTAACTATGGCTACACCTTC,CASLLRTNYGYTF
TRBJ2-2,-,-,TRBV6-5,TGTGCCAGCAATTTCAGGAACACCGGGGAGCTGTTTTTT,CASNFRNTGELFF
TRBJ1-1,few,-,TRBV20-1,TGCAGTGCCATTCCGGGGCAGACACCTGGAGCTTTCTTT,CSAIPGQTPGAFF
TRBJ1-2,-,-,TRBV12-5,TGTGCTAGTGGTTTGAAAATCGGACAGAAGCTCTATGGCTACACCTTC,CASGLKIGQKLYGYTF
TRBJ2-7,few,-,TRBV11-2,TGTGCCAGCAGCTTAGGTCAGGAGAACGAGCAGTACTTC,CASSLGQENEQYF
TRBJ1-1,few,-,TRBV12-3/TRBV12-4,TGTGCCAGCAGTGTTACAGCAGCGAACACTGAAGCTTTCTTT,CASSVTAANTEAFF
TRBJ2-7,-,TRBD1,TRBV11-2,TGTGCCAGCAGCTTAATGCAGGGGGCCGAGCAGTACTTC,CASSLMQGAEQYF
TRBJ1-5,many,TRBD1,TRBV30,TGTGCCTGGAGTTCGGGACAGGGTGGCAATCAGCCCCAGCATTTT,CAWSSGQGGNQPQHF
TRBJ2-2,many,-,TRBV5-1,TGCGCCAGCAGCTTGGATGCCCGGAGGGCCTTAACCAACACCGGGGAGCTGTTTTTT,CASSLDARRALTNTGELFF
TRBJ1-3,many,-,TRBV5-1,TGCGCCAGCAGCTTGGCGGGTATGAACACCATATATTTT,CASSLAGMNTIYF
TRBJ1-1,few,-,TRBV19,TGTGCCAGTAGTATGGGGGGCCCAATGAACACTGAAGCTTTCTTT,CASSMGGPMNTEAFF
TRBJ1-5,few,-,TRBV12-3/TRBV12-4,TGTGCCAGCAGTTTCGTCCTTGGGGGCTCTACCGCTCAGCCCCAGCATTTT,CASSFVLGGSTAQPQHF
TRBJ2-5,many,TRBD2,TRBV5-1,TGCGCCAGCACGGGGGGAACGTACCAAGAGACCCAGTACTTC,CASTGGTYQETQYF
TRBJ2-5,-,-,TRBV6-1,TGTGCCAGCGGGACCGGGGAAACCCAGTACTTC,CASGTGETQYF
TRBJ1-5,-,-,TRBV30,TGTGCCTGGAGTGTAAAGGCCCTTAGCAGCAATCAGCCCCAGCATTTT,CAWSVKALSSNQPQHF
TRBJ1-6,-,-,TRBV4-1,TGCGCCAGCAGCCGCGTACCCGGCTCCTATAATTCACCCCTCCACTTT,CASSRVPGSYNSPLHF
TRBJ2-7,-,-,TRBV19,TGTGCCAGTAGAGGGGGCCTAGCGTCGGCCTACGAGCAGTACTTC,CASRGGLASAYEQYF
TRBJ1-2,few,TRBD1,TRBV2,TGTGCCACCGACAGGGGGCATAACTATGGCTACACCTTC,CATDRGHNYGYTF
TRBJ2-5,-,TRBD2,TRBV28,TGTGCCAGCAGTTTGGTGGGGGGGTACCAAGAGACCCAGTACTTC,CASSLVGGYQETQYF
TRBJ2-7,-,-,TRBV6-2/TRBV6-3,TGTGCCAGCAGTTACTCGTCTAGCAGCTACGAGCAGTACTTC,CASSYSSSSYEQYF
TRBJ2-5,many,-,TRBV19,TGTGCCAGTAGTCCTCGGGGGGCCAAAGAGACCCAGTACTTC,CASSPRGAKETQYF
TRBJ1-1,many,-,TRBV2,TGTGCCATCACAGGGACCCCACAAAAAAACACTGAAGCTTTCTTT,CAITGTPQKNTEAFF
TRBJ1-1,many,-,TRBV20-1,TGCAGTGCTCCAGACGGCGGGGGCACTGAAGCTTTCTTT,CSAPDGGGTEAFF
TRBJ1-1,many,TRBD1,TRBV25-1,TGTGCCAGCAGTGTGACAGGGGCGAGGATCGCTGAAGCTTTCTTT,CASSVTGARIAEAFF
TRBJ1-1,-,-,TRBV7-2,TGTGCCAGCAGCTTTGGGTATGAAGCTTTCTTT,CASSFGYEAFF
TRBJ2-7,few,-,TRBV28,TGTGCCAGCAGCTCCCAAACGGGGGTCTTCCAAAGGGAGCAGTACTTC,CASSSQTGVFQREQYF
TRBJ2-4,-,-,TRBV12-3/TRBV12-4,TGTGCCAGCAGTTTGTTCGGGGGAGTGACCAAAAACATTCAGTACTTC,CASSLFGGVTKNIQYF
TRBJ1-1,many,TRBD1,TRBV20-1,TGCAGTGCTAGCGGCGACAGGGTCCAAGCTTTCTTT,CSASGDRVQAFF
TRBJ1-1,many,-,TRBV2,TGTGCCAGCAGGCTACAGGGTAACACTGAAGCTTTCTTT,CASRLQGNTEAFF
TRBJ2-7,-,-,TRBV6-5,TGTGCCAGCAGTTACCCCGGCTCGAACGAGCAGTACTTC,CASSYPGSNEQYF
TRBJ2-2,-,TRBD1,TRBV3-1,TGTGCCAGCAGCCAAGTGGGGACAGTTGCCGGGGAGCTGTTTTTT,CASSQVGTVAGELFF
TRBJ2-5,many,-,TRBV20-1,TGCAGTGCTGCGGACAATCCACAAGAGACCCAGTACTTC,CSAADNPQETQYF
TRBJ2-7,-,TRBD1,TRBV6-2/TRBV6-3,TGTGCCAGCAGTTACTCGAGAGACAGGGAATTCTACGAGCAGTACTTC,CASSYSRDREFYEQYF
TRBJ2-7,-,TRBD2,TRBV10-1,TGCGCCAGCAGTGAAAAGTTTAGCGGGAGATACGAGCAGTACTTC,CASSEKFSGRYEQYF
TRBJ1-2,many,-,TRBV12-3/TRBV12-4,TGTGCCAGCAGTTTAAGACGGGTGAGCTATGGCTACACCTTC,CASSLRRVSYGYTF
TRBJ1-3,many,-,TRBV7-9,TGTGCCAGCAGCTTGGGACGGCCATCCTCTGGAAACACCATATATTTT,CASSLGRPSSGNTIYF
TRBJ2-7,many,TRBD2,TRBV25-1,TGTGCCAGCAGTGTGGCGGGAGGCGAGCAGTACTTC,CASSVAGGEQYF
TRBJ2-7,few,TRBD1,TRBV28,TGTGCCAGCAGTCCAGGGGGACACACCCTATCCGAGCAGTACTTC,CASSPGGHTLSEQYF
TRBJ1-1,few,-,TRBV6-1,TGTGCCAGCAGTCCCCCCCGGGCGGTAGCGGGCACTGAAGCTTTCTTT,CASSPPRAVAGTEAFF
TRBJ2-7,-,TRBD2,TRBV5-4,TGTGCCAGCAGCTTGGCGCTAGCGGGGGGGCCGTGGAACGAGCAGTACTTC,CASSLALAGGPWNEQYF
TRBJ2-7,-,-,TRBV11-2,TGTGCCAGCAGCTTAGATGAGATCCTCTCCTACGAGCAGTACTTC,CASSLDEILSYEQYF
TRBJ2-5,many,-,TRBV14,TGTGCCAGCAGCGTATCTCCGTGGGGCGAGACCCAGTACTTC,CASSVSPWGETQYF
TRBJ2-7,-,TRBD2,TRBV27,TGTGCCAGCGGGGTTCGGACTAGCGGGAGGCTCGAGCAGTACTTC,CASGVRTSGRLEQYF
TRBJ2-7,-,-,TRBV20-1,TGCAGTGCTAGAGCGGTGAAGGGCTCCTACGAGCAGTACTTC,CSARAVKGSYEQYF
TRBJ1-6,few,-,TRBV28,TGTGCCAGCAGTTTATCGGCCCTCGGGGGGAATTCACCCCTCCACTTT,CASSLSALGGNSPLHF
TRBJ2-7,-,-,TRBV7-9,TGTGCCAGCAGCTCCACTGATCCGGGGTACTACGAGCAGTACTTC,CASSSTDPGYYEQYF